This T cell receptor (beta chain) was captured by sequencing in a study of immune evolution from preneoplasia to lung adenocarcinoma. As regards this clone: Its antigen is as yet unknown. Other DNA sequences in this specimen translate into the identical CDR3.

Method: immunoSEQ multiplex PCR; TCRdb's copy keeps in-frame clones and lacks some. The sample carries 11,000 to 15,000 clones, 65% to 90% recorded once. Patients had resection in Japan or China between the mid-2010s and the late 2010s. H&E slides confirmed each diagnosis, reviewed by two pathologists independently. Nucleic acids came from premalignant or tumor cells enriched by macro-dissection. Study-wide points: Highest clonality occurred in KRAS-mutant, not EGFR-mutant or double wild-type, nodules.

Trimming stripped 8 bases from V and 2 bases from J, with 10 bases between. CDR1 is MNHNY, CDR2 SVGAGI, per germline (reference sequence). The CDR3 has 13 amino acids. The origin of this receptor is a donor at least 70 years old with lung adenocarcinoma. The sequenced sample was FFPE lung adenocarcinoma in situ tissue. The V gene is TRBV6-6, the J gene TRBJ1-5, with D tentatively TRBD1 (5 bases). The CDR3 DNA sequence: TGTGCCAGCGGGACCCGTGGCAATCAGCCCCAGCATTTT. Translating it yields CASGTRGNQPQHF.